The present TCR beta chain was sequenced within a study of T cell repertoires in cytomegalovirus infection (dated by TCRdb to between 2018 and 2021). About the investigation overall: Recently identified HLA-C-restricted CMV epitopes, whose presentation resists viral immunomodulation, were targeted by peptide stimulations together with well-studied HLA-B-restricted epitopes. Donor HLA type was relevant to the analysis, as public TCR beta signatures indicated carriage of CMV infection together with the matching HLA type.

What the treatment or condition label conveys for this sample: in vitro stimulation with specific CMV peptide epitopes to enrich CMV-specific T cells. This clonotype was seen more than once but under ten times. Its antigen is not yet known. No much larger clone is present one base from it, and per-base qualities are unavailable. Results and caveats for the whole study, not just this receptor: The ex vivo response was dominated by HLA-C-restricted CMV-specific TCR beta clonotypes, and the single most frequent clonotype in two of eight donors was supplied by these HLA-C-restricted clonotypes. In both this cohort and an independent cohort of some 370 donors, the cumulative frequency of public TCR beta family members distinguished carriers of CMV infection plus the relevant HLA type.

These reads were obtained on an Illumina HiSeq 1500. TCRdb cleaned the public reads at Q25 with fastp, built clones with MiXCR and kept in-frame beta chains. A single entry per CDR3 protein holds the most common genes and DNA from its merged rows. The sample table records 680,000 or so distinct CDR3 sequences; 30% to 35% of these occur just once. Over 15% of the sample goes to the ten largest clones. The clonotype comes from a human donor in good health (CMV status not recorded). Some clones in this sample may be carry-over from other donors' samples. This sample comprised cultured PBMCs, obtained from culture after CMV antigen stimulation.

The sequence in DNA is TGTGCCAGCAGTCGGGGACAGCCTCGAGATACGCAGTATTTT. Its amino acids are CASSRGQPRDTQYF. The chain couples TRBV6-5 to TRBJ2-3, with 7 central nucleotides matching TRBD1. From V the trimming removes 5 bases and from J it removes 5 bases, while the gene matches leave 7 bases of the junction unaccounted for. CDR1 and CDR2 are read off the germline V gene as MNHEY and SVGAGI. The CDR3 spans 14 residues, from the cysteine through the phenylalanine. Only CDR3 DNA is held: 42 bases, read in frame from base 1.